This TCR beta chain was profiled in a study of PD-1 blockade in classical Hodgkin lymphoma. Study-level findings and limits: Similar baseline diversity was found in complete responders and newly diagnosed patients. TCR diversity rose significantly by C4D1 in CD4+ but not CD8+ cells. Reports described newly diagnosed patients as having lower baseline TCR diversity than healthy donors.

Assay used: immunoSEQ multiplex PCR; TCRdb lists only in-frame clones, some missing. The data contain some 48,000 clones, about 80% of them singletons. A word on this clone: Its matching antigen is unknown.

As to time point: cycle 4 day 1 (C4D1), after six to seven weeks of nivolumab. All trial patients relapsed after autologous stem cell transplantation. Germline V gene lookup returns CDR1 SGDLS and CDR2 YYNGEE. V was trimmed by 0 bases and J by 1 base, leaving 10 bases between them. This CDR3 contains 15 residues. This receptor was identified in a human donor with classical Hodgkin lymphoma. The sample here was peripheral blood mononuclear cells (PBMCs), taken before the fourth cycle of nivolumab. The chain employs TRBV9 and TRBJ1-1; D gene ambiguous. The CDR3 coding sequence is TGTGCCAGCAGCGTAGACAAGGCTGGGAACACTGAAGCTTTCTTT. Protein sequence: CASSVDKAGNTEAFF.